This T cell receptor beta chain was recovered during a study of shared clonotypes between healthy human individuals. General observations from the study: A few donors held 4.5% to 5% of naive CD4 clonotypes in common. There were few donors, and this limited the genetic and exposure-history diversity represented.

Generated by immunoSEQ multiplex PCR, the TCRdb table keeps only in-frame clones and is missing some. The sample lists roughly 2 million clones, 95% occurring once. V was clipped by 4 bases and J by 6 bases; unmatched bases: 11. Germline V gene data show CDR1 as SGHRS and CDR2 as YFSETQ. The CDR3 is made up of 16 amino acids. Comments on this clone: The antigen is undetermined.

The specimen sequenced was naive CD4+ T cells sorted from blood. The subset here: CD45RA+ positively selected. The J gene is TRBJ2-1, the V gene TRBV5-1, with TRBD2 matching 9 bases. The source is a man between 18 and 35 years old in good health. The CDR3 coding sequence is TGCGCCAGCAGCCATGGTCGGTCAGCGGGAGGCAATGAGCAGTTCTTC. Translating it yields CASSHGRSAGGNEQFF. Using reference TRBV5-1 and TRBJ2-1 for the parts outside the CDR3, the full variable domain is KAGVTQTPRYLIKTRGQQVTLSCSPISGHRSVSWYQQTPGQGLQFLFEYFSETQRNKGNFPGRFSGRQFSNSRSEMNVSTLELGDSALYLCASSHGRSAGGNEQFFGPGTRLTVL.